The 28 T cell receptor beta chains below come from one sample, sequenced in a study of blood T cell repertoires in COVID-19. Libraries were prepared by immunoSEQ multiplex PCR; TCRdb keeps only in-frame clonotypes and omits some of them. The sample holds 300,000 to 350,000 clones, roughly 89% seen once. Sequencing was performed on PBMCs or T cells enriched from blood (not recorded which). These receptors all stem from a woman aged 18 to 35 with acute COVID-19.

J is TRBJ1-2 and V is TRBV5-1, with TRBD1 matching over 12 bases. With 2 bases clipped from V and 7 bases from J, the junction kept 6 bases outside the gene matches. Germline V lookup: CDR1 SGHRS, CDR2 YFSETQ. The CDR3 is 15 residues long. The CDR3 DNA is TGCGCCAGCAGCTTAATGGGACAGGGGGCGAGTGGCTACACCTTC. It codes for CASSLMGQGASGYTF.

CDR3 in amino acids: CASSLPGQVNYGYTF. The CDR3 DNA sequence: TGTGCCAGCAGTCTCCCGGGACAGGTAAACTATGGCTACACCTTC. This chain connects TRBV28 to TRBJ1-2; 8 bases fit TRBD1. Germline loops: CDR1 MDHEN, CDR2 SYDVKM. V lost 5 bases and J lost 2; bases outside the gene matches: 7. The CDR3 contains 15 residues.

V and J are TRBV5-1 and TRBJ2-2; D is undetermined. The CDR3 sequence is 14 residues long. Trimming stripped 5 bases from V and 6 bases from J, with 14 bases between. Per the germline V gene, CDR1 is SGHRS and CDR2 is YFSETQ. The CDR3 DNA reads TGCGCCAGCAGTGAGACAATTTACCCCGGGGAGCTGTTTTTT. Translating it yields CASSETIYPGELFF.

For the CDR3, the DNA is TGTGCCTGGAGTGTCGCCAGGGTGTTTAGCAATCAGCCCCAGCATTTT. It specifies CAWSVARVFSNQPQHF. This sequence joins TRBV30 and TRBJ1-5; possibly TRBD1 for D (5 bases). Looked up from germline, CDR1 is GTSNPN and CDR2 is SVGIG (reference sequence). The CDR3 consists of 16 residues. The ends were cut back, 0 bases at V and 0 bases at J, with 12 bases in the middle.

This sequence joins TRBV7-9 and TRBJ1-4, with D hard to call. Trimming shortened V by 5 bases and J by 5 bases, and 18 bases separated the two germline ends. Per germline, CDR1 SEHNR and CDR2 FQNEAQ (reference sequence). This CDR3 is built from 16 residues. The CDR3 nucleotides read TGTGCCAGCAGCGGTGACTACAGCTTCCCGAATGAAAAACTGTTTTTT. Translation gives CASSGDYSFPNEKLFF.

The DNA of the CDR3 is TGTGCCAGTAGTATAGCCGGGACTACCTACAATGAGCAGTTCTTC. Residues: CASSIAGTTYNEQFF. This chain links TRBV19 with TRBJ2-1; 7 bases match TRBD2. The length of the CDR3 is 15 residues. The V gene end was trimmed by 1 base and the J gene end by 2 bases; junction bases not matched to a gene: 2. The V gene's germline CDR1 is LNHDA and CDR2 SQIVND (reference sequence).

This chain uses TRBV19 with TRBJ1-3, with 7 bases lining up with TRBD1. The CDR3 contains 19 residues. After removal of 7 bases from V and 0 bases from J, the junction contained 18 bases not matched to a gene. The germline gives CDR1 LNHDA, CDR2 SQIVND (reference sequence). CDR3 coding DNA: TGTGCCAGTACCCCGCAGTACGGGGACAGCCGACGCTCTGGAAACACCATATATTTT. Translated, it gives CASTPQYGDSRRSGNTIYF.

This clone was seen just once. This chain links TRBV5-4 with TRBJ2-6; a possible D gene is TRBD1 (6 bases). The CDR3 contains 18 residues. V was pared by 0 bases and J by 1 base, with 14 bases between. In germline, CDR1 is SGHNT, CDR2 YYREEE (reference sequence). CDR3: CASSLGGLGLSGANVLTF. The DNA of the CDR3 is TGTGCCAGCAGCTTGGGGGGGCTAGGGCTGTCTGGGGCCAACGTCCTGACTTTC.

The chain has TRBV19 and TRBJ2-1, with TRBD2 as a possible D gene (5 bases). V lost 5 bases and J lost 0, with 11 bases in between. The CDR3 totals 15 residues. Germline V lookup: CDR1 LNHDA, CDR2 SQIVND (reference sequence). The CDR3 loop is CASSPLASSYNEQFF. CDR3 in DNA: TGTGCCAGTAGTCCTCTAGCTTCCTCCTACAATGAGCAGTTCTTC. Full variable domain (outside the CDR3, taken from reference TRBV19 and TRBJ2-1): DGGITQSPKYLFRKEGQNVTLSCEQNLNHDAMYWYRQDPGQGLRLIYYSQIVNDFQKGDIAEGYSVSREKKESFPLTVTSAQKNPTAFYLCASSPLASSYNEQFFGPGTRLTVL.

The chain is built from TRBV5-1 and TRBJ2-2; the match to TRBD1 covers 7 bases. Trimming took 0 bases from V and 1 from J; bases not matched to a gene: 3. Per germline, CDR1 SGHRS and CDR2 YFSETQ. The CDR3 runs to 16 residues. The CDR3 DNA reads TGCGCCAGCAGCTTGGTTCCAGGGGGGAACACCGGGGAGCTGTTTTTT. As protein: CASSLVPGGNTGELFF. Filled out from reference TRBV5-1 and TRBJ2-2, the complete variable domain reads KAGVTQTPRYLIKTRGQQVTLSCSPISGHRSVSWYQQTPGQGLQFLFEYFSETQRNKGNFPGRFSGRQFSNSRSEMNVSTLELGDSALYLCASSLVPGGNTGELFFGEGSRLTVL.

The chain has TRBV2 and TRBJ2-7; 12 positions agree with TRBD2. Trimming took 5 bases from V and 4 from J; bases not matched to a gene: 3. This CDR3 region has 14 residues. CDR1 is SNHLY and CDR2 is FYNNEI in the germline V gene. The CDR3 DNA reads TGTGCCAGCAGTAGACTAGCGGGAGATTACGAGCAGTACTTC. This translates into CASSRLAGDYEQYF.

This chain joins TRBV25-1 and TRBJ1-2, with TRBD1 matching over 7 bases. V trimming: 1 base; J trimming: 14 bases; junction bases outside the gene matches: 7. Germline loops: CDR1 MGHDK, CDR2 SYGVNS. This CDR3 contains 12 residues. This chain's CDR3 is CASSESIGGWTF. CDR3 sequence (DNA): TGTGCCAGCAGTGAATCTATAGGGGGCTGGACCTTC.

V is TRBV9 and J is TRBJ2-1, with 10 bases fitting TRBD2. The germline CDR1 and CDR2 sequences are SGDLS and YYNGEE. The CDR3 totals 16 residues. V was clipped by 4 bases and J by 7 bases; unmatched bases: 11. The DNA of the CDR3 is TGTGCCAGCAGCCCGTTGGGAGCGGGAGGGCCAAATGAGCAGTTCTTC. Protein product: CASSPLGAGGPNEQFF.

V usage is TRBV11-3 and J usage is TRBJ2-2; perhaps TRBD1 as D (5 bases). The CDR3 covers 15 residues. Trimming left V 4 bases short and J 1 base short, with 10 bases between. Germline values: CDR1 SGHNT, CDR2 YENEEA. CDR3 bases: TGTGCCAGCAGCTCCGGCCAGGGGAACACCGGGGAGCTGTTTTTT. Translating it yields CASSSGQGNTGELFF. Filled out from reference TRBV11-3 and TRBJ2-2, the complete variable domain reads EAGVVQSPRYKIIEKKQPVAFWCNPISGHNTLYWYLQNLGQGPELLIRYENEEAVDDSQLPKDRFSAERLKGVDSTLKIQPAELGDSAVYLCASSSGQGNTGELFFGEGSRLTVL.

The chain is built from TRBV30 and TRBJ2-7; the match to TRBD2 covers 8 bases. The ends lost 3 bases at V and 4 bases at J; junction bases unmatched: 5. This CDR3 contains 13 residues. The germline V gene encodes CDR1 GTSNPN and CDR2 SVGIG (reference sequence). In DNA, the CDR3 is TGTGCCTGGAGAACTAGCGGAAAATACGAGCAGTACTTC. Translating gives CAWRTSGKYEQYF.

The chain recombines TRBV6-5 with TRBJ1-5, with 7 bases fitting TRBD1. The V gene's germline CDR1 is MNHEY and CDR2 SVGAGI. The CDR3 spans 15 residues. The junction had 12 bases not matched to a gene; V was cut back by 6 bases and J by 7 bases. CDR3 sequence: CASRDAGGLGQPQHF. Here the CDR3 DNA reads TGTGCCAGCAGAGACGCAGGGGGACTGGGCCAGCCCCAGCATTTT.

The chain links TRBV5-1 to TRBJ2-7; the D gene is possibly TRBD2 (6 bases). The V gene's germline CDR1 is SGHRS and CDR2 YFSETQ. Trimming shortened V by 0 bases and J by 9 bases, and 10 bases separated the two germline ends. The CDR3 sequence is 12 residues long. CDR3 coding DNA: TGCGCCAGCAGCTTGGGGGAGGCAGGGCAGTACTTC. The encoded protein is CASSLGEAGQYF.

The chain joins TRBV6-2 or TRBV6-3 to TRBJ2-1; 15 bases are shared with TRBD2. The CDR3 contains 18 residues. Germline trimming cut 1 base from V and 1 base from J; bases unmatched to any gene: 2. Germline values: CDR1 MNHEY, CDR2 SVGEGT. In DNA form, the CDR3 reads TGTGCCAGCAGTTACTTGGGACTAGCGGGAGGTTCCTACAATGAGCAGTTCTTC. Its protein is CASSYLGLAGGSYNEQFF.

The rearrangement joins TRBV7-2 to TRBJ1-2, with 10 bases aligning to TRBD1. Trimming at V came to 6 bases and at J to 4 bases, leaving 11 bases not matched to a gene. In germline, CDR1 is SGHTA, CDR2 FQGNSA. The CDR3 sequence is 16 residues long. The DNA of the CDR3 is TGTGCCAGCAGGGGTCCGGGACAGGGGACCCTCTATGGCTACACCTTC. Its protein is CASRGPGQGTLYGYTF.

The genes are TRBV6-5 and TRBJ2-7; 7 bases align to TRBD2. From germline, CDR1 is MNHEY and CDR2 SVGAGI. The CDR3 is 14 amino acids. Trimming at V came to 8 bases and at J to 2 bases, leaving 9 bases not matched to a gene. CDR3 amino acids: CASSIGGNPYEQYF. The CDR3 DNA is TGTGCCAGCTCGATCGGGGGGAACCCCTACGAGCAGTACTTC.

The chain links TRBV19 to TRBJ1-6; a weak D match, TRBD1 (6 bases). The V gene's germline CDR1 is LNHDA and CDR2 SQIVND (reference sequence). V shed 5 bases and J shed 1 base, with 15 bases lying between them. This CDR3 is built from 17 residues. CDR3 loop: CASSSRQGTSYNSPLHF. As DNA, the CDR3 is TGTGCCAGTAGTTCCCGGCAGGGGACGTCCTATAATTCACCCCTCCACTTT.

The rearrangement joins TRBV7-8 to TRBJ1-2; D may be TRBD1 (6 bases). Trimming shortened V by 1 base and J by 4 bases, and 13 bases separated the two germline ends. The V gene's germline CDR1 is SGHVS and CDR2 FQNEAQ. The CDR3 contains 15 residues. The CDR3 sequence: CASSLVADSPYGYTF. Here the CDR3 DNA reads TGTGCCAGCAGCTTAGTTGCGGACAGCCCCTATGGCTACACCTTC. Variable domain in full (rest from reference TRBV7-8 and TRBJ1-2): GAGVSQSPRYKVAKRGQDVALRCDPISGHVSLFWYQQALGQGPEFLTYFQNEAQLDKSGLPSDRFFAERPEGSVSTLKIQRTQQEDSAVYLCASSLVADSPYGYTFGSGTRLTVV.

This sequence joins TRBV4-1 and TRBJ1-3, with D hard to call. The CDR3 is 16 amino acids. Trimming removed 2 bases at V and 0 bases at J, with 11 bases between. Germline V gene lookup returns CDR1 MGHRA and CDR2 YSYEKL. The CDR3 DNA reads TGCGCCAGCAGCCAACCAGAGCGGGACTCTGGAAACACCATATATTTT. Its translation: CASSQPERDSGNTIYF.

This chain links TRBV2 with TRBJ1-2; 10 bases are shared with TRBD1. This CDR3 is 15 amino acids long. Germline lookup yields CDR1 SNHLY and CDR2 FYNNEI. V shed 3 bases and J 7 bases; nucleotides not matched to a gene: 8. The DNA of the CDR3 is TGTGCCAGCAGTGAGACAGGGGGCGAGGTCGGTGGCTACACCTTC. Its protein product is CASSETGGEVGGYTF. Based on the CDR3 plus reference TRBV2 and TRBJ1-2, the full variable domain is EPEVTQTPSHQVTQMGQEVILRCVPISNHLYFYWYRQILGQKVEFLVSFYNNEISEKSEIFDDQFSVERPDGSNFTLKIRSTKLEDSAMYFCASSETGGEVGGYTFGSGTRLTVV.

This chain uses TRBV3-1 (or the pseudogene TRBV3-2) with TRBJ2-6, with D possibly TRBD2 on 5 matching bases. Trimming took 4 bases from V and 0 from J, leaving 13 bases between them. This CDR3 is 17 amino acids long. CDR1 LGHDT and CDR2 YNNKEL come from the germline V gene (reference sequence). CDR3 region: CASSPEGLSSGANVLTF. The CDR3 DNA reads TGTGCCAGCAGCCCCGAGGGTCTTAGCTCTGGGGCCAACGTCCTGACTTTC.

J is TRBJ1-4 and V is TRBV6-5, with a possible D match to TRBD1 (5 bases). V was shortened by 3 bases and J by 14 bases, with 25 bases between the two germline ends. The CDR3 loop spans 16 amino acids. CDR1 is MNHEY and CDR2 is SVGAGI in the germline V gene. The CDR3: CASSYSPTDLRVDLFF. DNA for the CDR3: TGTGCCAGCAGTTATTCTCCCACGGACCTCAGGGTTGATCTGTTTTTT.

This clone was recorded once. DNA for the CDR3: TGTGCCAGCAGCTCGGGATTTTCCTACGAGCAGTACTTC. Residues: CASSSGFSYEQYF. The chain joins TRBV7-8 to TRBJ2-7, with a weak D call TRBD2 (5 bases). Looked up from germline, CDR1 is SGHVS and CDR2 is FQNEAQ. V lost 4 bases and J lost 1, with 8 bases in between. The CDR3 runs 13 residues.

In DNA form, the CDR3 reads TGTGCCAGCAGTTTTTCAGAGAACACTGAAGCTTTCTTT. This sequence encodes CASSFSENTEAFF. The chain has TRBV28 and TRBJ1-1, with D unclear. Trimming stripped 3 bases from V and 1 base from J, with 6 bases between. The CDR3 is 13 residues long. The germline V gene has CDR1 MDHEN and CDR2 SYDVKM.